What follows are 18 T cell receptor beta chains derived from one specimen sequenced in a study of OX40 agonist ivuxolimab in advanced cancers. Libraries were made using the immunoSEQ multiplex PCR assay. The immuneACCESS repertoire file appears here via TCRdb, limited to in-frame rearrangements. These files lack a portion of the clones; in checked studies, under half of the deficit traces to unresolved V genes, and the cause of the others is not known. This sample lists under 20,000 clones; roughly 80% were detected once. The ten largest make up 3% to 3.5% of the sample. The input for sequencing was CD4+ or CD8+ T cells sorted from blood, taken in a trial of the OX40 agonist ivuxolimab. The receptor set was obtained from an adult with an advanced solid tumor such as melanoma, head and neck, liver or kidney cancer.

The V and J genes are TRBV13 and TRBJ2-1; D not certain. The CDR3 is 18 residues long. Deletions cut 5 bases from V and 5 bases from J, with 25 bases between. Germline loops: CDR1 PRHDT, CDR2 FYEKMQ (reference sequence). CDR3 coding DNA: TGTGCCAGCAGCCACAGATCTTGGCGGAGTACGTCCGACAATGAGCAGTTCTTC. Protein: CASSHRSWRSTSDNEQFF.

The V gene is TRBV6-1, the J gene TRBJ1-1, with D perhaps matching TRBD1 (5 bases). Germline assignment: CDR1 MNHNS and CDR2 SASEGT. With 2 bases removed from V and 8 bases from J, the gap between germline ends came to 9 bases. The CDR3 has 12 amino acids. As DNA, the CDR3 is TGTGCCAGCAGTGAATTGAACAGGGAAGCTTTCTTT. It encodes CASSELNREAFF.

This clone was counted only a few times. The V gene is TRBV6-5, the J gene TRBJ1-6; D call uncertain. The V gene lost 6 bases and the J gene lost 5 bases, with 8 bases spanning the gap. The CDR3 has 13 residues. The germline CDR1 and CDR2 sequences are MNHEY and SVGAGI. Here the CDR3 DNA reads TGTGCCAGCAGGGTCACTAATAATTCACCCCTCCACTTT. Residues: CASRVTNNSPLHF.

The V gene is TRBV7-9, the J gene TRBJ2-1; 7 bases agree with TRBD2. The germline gives CDR1 SEHNR, CDR2 FQNEAQ (reference sequence). V was clipped by 5 bases and J by 0 bases; unmatched bases: 4. The CDR3 sequence is 15 residues long. Here the CDR3 DNA reads TGTGCCAGCAGCGCTAGCGGCTTCTCCTACAATGAGCAGTTCTTC. Translated: CASSASGFSYNEQFF.

This clone was seen just once. The V call is TRBV14, the J call TRBJ1-1, with TRBD1 matching 8 bases. The junction had 6 bases not matched to a gene; V was cut back by 0 bases and J by 6 bases. Germline assignment: CDR1 SGHDN and CDR2 FVKESK. The CDR3 runs 15 residues. In nucleotides, the CDR3 is TGTGCCAGCAGCCAAGAGCCGGGACAGGTAGCTGAAGCTTTCTTT. Amino acids: CASSQEPGQVAEAFF.

The chain combines TRBV18 with TRBJ2-3; D unresolved. This CDR3 contains 13 residues. V lost 3 bases and J lost 2, with 6 bases in between. Germline loops: CDR1 KGHSH, CDR2 LQKENI. CDR3 DNA: TGTGCCAGCTCACCCGTCAACACAGATACGCAGTATTTT. It yields the protein CASSPVNTDTQYF.

The chain uses TRBV6-5 and TRBJ2-7; 9 nucleotides match TRBD1. This CDR3 contains 15 residues. CDR1 is MNHEY, CDR2 SVGAGI, per germline. V shed 2 bases, J shed 6 bases, and the junction held 8 bases outside the gene matches. CDR3 amino acids: CASSYRDREGREQYF. The CDR3 region has the DNA TGTGCCAGCAGTTACCGGGACAGGGAGGGGCGCGAGCAGTACTTC.

V usage is TRBV5-1 and J usage is TRBJ2-2; the match to TRBD1 covers 7 bases. The CDR3 totals 15 residues. Trimming took 2 bases from V and 7 from J; bases not matched to a gene: 8. CDR1 and CDR2 (germline): SGHRS, YFSETQ. CDR3 sequence (DNA): TGCGCCAGCAGCTTACCGACAGGGACGGGCGGGGAGCTGTTTTTT. Encoded protein: CASSLPTGTGGELFF. The whole variable domain, remainder taken from reference TRBV5-1 and TRBJ2-2, is KAGVTQTPRYLIKTRGQQVTLSCSPISGHRSVSWYQQTPGQGLQFLFEYFSETQRNKGNFPGRFSGRQFSNSRSEMNVSTLELGDSALYLCASSLPTGTGGELFFGEGSRLTVL.

The V gene is TRBV19, the J gene TRBJ2-1, with a possible D match to TRBD1 (5 bases). With 5 bases removed from V and 8 bases from J, the gap between germline ends came to 13 bases. Per the germline V gene, CDR1 is LNHDA and CDR2 is SQIVND (reference sequence). The CDR3 sequence is 13 residues long. As DNA, the CDR3 is TGTGCCAGTAGTTATCAGGGCGCCGATGAGCAGTTCTTC. Translating gives CASSYQGADEQFF. Filled out from reference TRBV19 and TRBJ2-1, the complete variable domain reads DGGITQSPKYLFRKEGQNVTLSCEQNLNHDAMYWYRQDPGQGLRLIYYSQIVNDFQKGDIAEGYSVSREKKESFPLTVTSAQKNPTAFYLCASSYQGADEQFFGPGTRLTVL.

The rearrangement uses TRBV15 and TRBJ1-4; D might be TRBD1 (5 bases). Deletions cut 6 bases from V and 8 bases from J, with 16 bases between. The CDR3 loop spans 14 amino acids. Germline loops: CDR1 LNHNV, CDR2 YYDKDF (reference sequence). CDR3 DNA: TGTGCCACCAGTCGAGTGGGGGTGGGCGAAAAACTGTTTTTT. Translation gives CATSRVGVGEKLFF.

The chain is built from TRBV5-1 and TRBJ1-1, with a weak D call TRBD1 (5 bases). Germline lookup yields CDR1 SGHRS and CDR2 YFSETQ. This CDR3 spans 15 amino acids. The V end was cut by 0 bases, the J end by 3 bases, with 12 bases between. The chain's CDR3 is CASSLANGGYTEAFF. As DNA, the CDR3 is TGCGCCAGCAGCTTGGCTAACGGGGGATACACTGAAGCTTTCTTT. Full variable domain (remainder filled in from reference TRBV5-1 and TRBJ1-1): KAGVTQTPRYLIKTRGQQVTLSCSPISGHRSVSWYQQTPGQGLQFLFEYFSETQRNKGNFPGRFSGRQFSNSRSEMNVSTLELGDSALYLCASSLANGGYTEAFFGQGTRLTVV.

This clone came up once. The genes are TRBV11-2 and TRBJ1-1; 10 bases match TRBD1. V was clipped by 5 bases and J by 3 bases; unmatched bases: 6. The CDR3 runs to 15 residues. Looked up from germline, CDR1 is SGHAT and CDR2 is FQNNGV. The CDR3 loop reads CASSATGGGDTEAFF. CDR3 bases: TGTGCCAGCAGCGCGACAGGGGGCGGCGACACTGAAGCTTTCTTT.

Comments on this clone: Other DNA sequences from this sample encode an identical CDR3 as well. This sequence joins TRBV19 and TRBJ2-1, with D uncertain. Trimming shortened V by 8 bases and J by 0 bases, and 8 bases separated the two germline ends. The germline CDR1 and CDR2 sequences are LNHDA and SQIVND (reference sequence). The CDR3 is 13 residues long. In DNA, the CDR3 is TGTGCCAGTCGCGCCAGCTCCTACAATGAGCAGTTCTTC. Protein sequence: CASRASSYNEQFF.

The chain has TRBV5-4 and TRBJ1-1; possibly TRBD1 for D (6 bases). Trimming removed 0 bases from V and 3 bases from J, with 12 bases in between. CDR1 and CDR2 from the germline V gene are SGHNT and YYREEE (reference sequence). The CDR3 contains 15 residues. For the CDR3, the DNA is TGTGCCAGCAGCTTGGAGGGCAGGGGATACACTGAAGCTTTCTTT. Translated, it gives CASSLEGRGYTEAFF. The full variable domain, rest sourced from reference TRBV5-4 and TRBJ1-1, is ETGVTQSPTHLIKTRGQQVTLRCSSQSGHNTVSWYQQALGQGPQFIFQYYREEENGRGNFPPRFSGLQFPNYSSELNVNALELDDSALYLCASSLEGRGYTEAFFGQGTRLTVV.

The V and J genes are TRBV15 and TRBJ1-5; 8 nucleotides agree with TRBD1. Trimming at V came to 1 base and at J to 2 bases, leaving 7 bases not matched to a gene. Germline V gives CDR1 LNHNV, CDR2 YYDKDF (reference sequence). The CDR3 is made up of 17 amino acids. CDR3 in DNA: TGTGCCACCAGCAGAGGGTGGGCAGGGGGCCGCAATCAGCCCCAGCATTTT. This encodes CATSRGWAGGRNQPQHF.

The V and J genes are TRBV9 and TRBJ1-1, with 8 bases matching TRBD1. Germline CDR1 and CDR2: SGDLS and YYNGEE. The V gene end was trimmed by 0 bases and the J gene end by 11 bases; junction bases not matched to a gene: 9. The CDR3 is 14 amino acids. Here the CDR3 reads CASSVAGTGYEAFF. The CDR3 region has the DNA TGTGCCAGCAGCGTAGCGGGGACAGGTTACGAGGCTTTCTTT.

V is TRBV28 and J is TRBJ1-2; no firm D call. Trimming left V 5 bases short and J 7 bases short, with 14 bases between. Looked up from germline, CDR1 is MDHEN and CDR2 is SYDVKM. CDR3 size: 13 residues. The CDR3 nucleotides are TGTGCCAGCAGTCTCGGTCAGCGCCGTGGCTACACCTTC. Amino acid sequence: CASSLGQRRGYTF.

This clone was counted a few times. The chain employs TRBV13 and TRBJ2-6, with D unresolved. Trimming took off 8 bases at V and 2 bases at J, with 7 bases between the two ends. Germline V CDR1 and CDR2: PRHDT, FYEKMQ (reference sequence). CDR3 size: 13 residues. CDR3: CASGRAGANVLTF. The CDR3 nucleotides are TGTGCCAGCGGTCGGGCTGGGGCCAACGTCCTGACTTTC.